Listed below are T cell receptor beta chains from one sample, sequenced in a study of cytomegalovirus exposure and HLA in healthy donors. Profiling relied on immunoSEQ multiplex PCR, and the TCRdb table lists in-frame clones only, not all of them. The table has approximately 110,000 clones, around three quarters seen once. The source material was PBMCs. The source is a woman between 40 and 55 years old in good health and CMV-seropositive. Each CDR3 is given with its conserved first and last residue. The order of the fields is D gene, V gene, clone size, J gene, CDR3 protein, CDR3 DNA. A D gene is named only where the DNA matches it firmly. Not all rows give a size; the values are once, few, many and, for expanded clones, a class.

>TRBD2|TRBV19|.|TRBJ2-3
CASGASGADTQYF
TGTGCCAGTGGGGCTAGCGGAGCAGATACGCAGTATTTT
>.|TRBV29-1|.|TRBJ2-7
CSGSDPSYEQYF
TGCAGCGGTAGTGATCCGTCCTACGAGCAGTACTTC
>.|TRBV28|.|TRBJ2-3
CASSLGGAPDTQYF
TGTGCCAGCAGTTTAGGAGGGGCCCCAGATACGCAGTATTTT
>.|TRBV19|.|TRBJ2-1
CASSPRGTFENEQFF
TGTGCCAGTAGTCCAAGGGGGACATTCGAGAATGAGCAGTTCTTC
>.|TRBV13|.|TRBJ2-1
CASSLGVAAYNEQFF
TGTGCCAGCAGCTTAGGGGTAGCGGCCTACAATGAGCAGTTCTTC
>TRBD1|TRBV6-1|.|TRBJ1-5
CASSEWDRDNQPQHF
TGTGCCAGCAGTGAATGGGACAGGGACAATCAGCCCCAGCATTTT
>TRBD1|TRBV11-2|.|TRBJ2-2
CASSPTGVNTGELFF
TGTGCCAGCAGCCCCACAGGGGTGAACACCGGGGAGCTGTTTTTT
>.|TRBV7-2|once|TRBJ2-7
CASSLMGGPYEQYF
TGTGCCAGCAGCTTAATGGGAGGTCCCTACGAGCAGTACTTC
>.|TRBV7-3|.|TRBJ2-1
CASSGGNEQFF
TGTGCCAGCTCGGGTGGGAATGAGCAGTTCTTC
>.|TRBV11-2|.|TRBJ1-4
CASSLVVGEKLFF
TGTGCCAGCAGCTTAGTGGTCGGTGAAAAACTGTTTTTT
>.|TRBV27|.|TRBJ1-4
CASGRGVTNEKLFF
TGTGCCAGCGGGCGCGGGGTCACTAATGAAAAACTGTTTTTT
>.|TRBV29-1|.|TRBJ2-1
CSVGTNSYNEQFF
TGCAGCGTTGGGACTAACTCCTACAATGAGCAGTTCTTC
>.|TRBV2|.|TRBJ1-1
CASSDRPNTEAFF
TGTGCCAGCAGTGACAGGCCGAACACTGAAGCTTTCTTT
>TRBD2|TRBV6-1|.|TRBJ2-3
CASSELAGVADTQYF
TGTGCCAGCAGTGAACTAGCGGGGGTGGCAGATACGCAGTATTTT
>TRBD1|TRBV4-1|.|TRBJ2-7
CASSQGQGGTYEQYF
TGCGCCAGCAGCCAGGGACAGGGTGGGACCTACGAGCAGTACTTC
>.|TRBV5-1|.|TRBJ2-3
CASSPPAAFTDTQYF
TGCGCCAGCAGCCCACCGGCGGCGTTCACAGATACGCAGTATTTT
>TRBD1|TRBV25-1|.|TRBJ2-3
CASSVNPTGDDTDTQYF
TGTGCCAGCAGTGTCAACCCTACAGGGGACGACACAGATACGCAGTATTTT
>.|TRBV4-1|.|TRBJ2-3
CASSQGGKGTDTQYF
TGCGCCAGCAGCCAAGGAGGGAAGGGAACAGATACGCAGTATTTT
>.|TRBV5-1|.|TRBJ2-7
CASSSYSYEQYF
TGCGCCAGCAGCTCCTACTCCTACGAGCAGTACTTC
>TRBD2|TRBV5-4|.|TRBJ2-3
CASSTWTSGFTDTQYF
TGTGCCAGCAGCACATGGACTAGCGGCTTCACAGATACGCAGTATTTT
>.|TRBV28|.|TRBJ2-6
CASSFGGASGANVLTF
TGTGCCAGCAGTTTTGGGGGGGCTTCTGGGGCCAACGTCCTGACTTTC
>TRBD1|TRBV7-3|.|TRBJ1-3
CATPLGQGSILGNTIYF
TGTGCCACCCCCTTGGGACAGGGTAGCATACTTGGAAACACCATATATTTT
>TRBD1|TRBV10-2|.|TRBJ1-1
CASSQGRDRAEAFF
TGCGCCAGCAGTCAAGGTCGGGACAGGGCTGAAGCTTTCTTT
>.|TRBV18|.|TRBJ2-5
CASSPSLRASGETQYF
TGTGCCAGCTCACCCTCTCTGCGGGCCTCCGGGGAGACCCAGTACTTC
>TRBD2|TRBV7-9|.|TRBJ2-7
CASFPFPNGEGEQYF
TGTGCCAGTTTTCCTTTCCCAAACGGGGAGGGGGAGCAGTACTTC
>TRBD1|TRBV13|.|TRBJ2-1
CASSLGRWTGLNEQFF
TGTGCCAGCAGCTTAGGCCGCTGGACAGGGCTCAATGAGCAGTTCTTC
>.|TRBV7-9|.|TRBJ2-7
CASSRRGDYEQYF
TGTGCCAGCAGCCGACGGGGAGACTACGAGCAGTACTTC
>TRBD2|TRBV15|.|TRBJ2-1
CATSRSTLAELGNEQFF
TGTGCCACCAGCAGATCAACCCTAGCGGAGTTAGGCAATGAGCAGTTCTTC
>.|TRBV30|.|TRBJ2-1
CAWSVGSPGSYNEQFF
TGTGCCTGGAGTGTAGGGAGCCCCGGCTCCTACAATGAGCAGTTCTTC
>TRBD1|TRBV7-7|.|TRBJ2-1
CASSLDRESYNEQFF
TGTGCTAGCAGCTTAGACAGGGAATCCTACAATGAGCAGTTCTTC
>TRBD1|TRBV7-9|few|TRBJ1-5
CASSPQTGGNQPQHF
TGTGCCAGCAGCCCCCAGACAGGGGGCAATCAGCCCCAGCATTTT
>TRBD2|TRBV5-4|.|TRBJ2-1
CASSFYRGESYNEQFF
TGTGCCAGCAGCTTCTACCGGGGGGAATCCTACAATGAGCAGTTCTTC
>.|TRBV19|once|TRBJ1-6
CASSTSGRSPLHF
TGTGCCAGTAGTACCTCCGGGAGGTCACCCCTCCACTTT
>TRBD2|TRBV19|.|TRBJ2-2
CASSIVAGGHSGELFF
TGTGCCAGTAGTATTGTAGCGGGAGGGCATTCCGGGGAGCTGTTTTTT
>.|TRBV28|once|TRBJ2-7
CASSSGDSSYEQYF
TGTGCCAGCAGCTCCGGGGACTCCTCCTACGAGCAGTACTTC
>.|TRBV18|.|TRBJ1-5
CASSPQQENQPQHF
TGTGCCAGCTCACCGCAACAGGAGAATCAGCCCCAGCATTTT
>TRBD2|TRBV11-2|.|TRBJ2-2
CASSLDPRGGELFF
TGTGCCAGCAGCTTAGATCCGCGGGGGGGGGAGCTGTTTTTT
>.|TRBV6-6|.|TRBJ1-4
CASSYRSNEKLFF
TGTGCCAGCAGTTACAGGAGTAATGAAAAACTGTTTTTT
>TRBD1|TRBV9|.|TRBJ1-1
CASSGEDRGGTEAFF
TGTGCCAGCAGCGGAGAGGACAGGGGAGGGACTGAAGCTTTCTTT
>.|TRBV5-5|.|TRBJ2-7
CASSLQERTYEQYF
TGTGCCAGCAGCTTGCAGGAACGGACCTACGAGCAGTACTTC
>.|TRBV29-1|.|TRBJ2-3
CSVVPTDTQYF
TGCAGCGTTGTTCCAACAGATACGCAGTATTTT
>.|TRBV6-5|.|TRBJ2-7
CATGTSLTPLYEQYF
TGTGCCACTGGGACATCCCTCACACCCTTATACGAGCAGTACTTC
>.|TRBV28|.|TRBJ2-7
CASSPPPPWEPLYEQYF
TGTGCCAGCAGTCCACCCCCTCCCTGGGAGCCCCTCTACGAGCAGTACTTC
>TRBD2|TRBV10-3|few|TRBJ2-7
CAISESTSGSEQYF
TGTGCCATCAGTGAGTCGACTAGCGGGAGCGAGCAGTACTTC
>.|TRBV5-1|once|TRBJ2-3
CASSLDWRGSPDTQYF
TGCGCCAGCAGCTTGGATTGGCGCGGGTCCCCAGATACGCAGTATTTT
>.|TRBV2|once|TRBJ1-2
CATGENYGYTF
TGTGCCACAGGGGAGAACTATGGCTACACCTTC
>.|TRBV28|few|TRBJ1-5
CASSFKTHLWPQHF
TGTGCCAGCAGTTTTAAAACTCACCTCTGGCCCCAGCATTTT